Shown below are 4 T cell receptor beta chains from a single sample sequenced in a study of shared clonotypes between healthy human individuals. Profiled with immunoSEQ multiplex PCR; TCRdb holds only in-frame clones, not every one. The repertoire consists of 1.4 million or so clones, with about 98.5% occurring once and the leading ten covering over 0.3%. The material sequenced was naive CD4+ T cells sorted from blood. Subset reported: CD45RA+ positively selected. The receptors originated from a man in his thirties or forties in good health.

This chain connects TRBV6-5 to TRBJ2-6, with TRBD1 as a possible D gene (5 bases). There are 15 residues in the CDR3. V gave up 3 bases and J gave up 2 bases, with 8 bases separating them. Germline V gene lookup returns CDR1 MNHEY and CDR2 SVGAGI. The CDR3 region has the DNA TGTGCCAGCAGTTATGGGGCGACTGGGGCCAACGTCCTGACTTTC. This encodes CASSYGATGANVLTF.

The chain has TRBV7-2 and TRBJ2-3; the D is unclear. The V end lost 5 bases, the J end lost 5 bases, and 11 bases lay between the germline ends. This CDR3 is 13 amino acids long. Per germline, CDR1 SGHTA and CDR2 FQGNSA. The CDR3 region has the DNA TGTGCCAGCAGCGCGAGGTGGGGAGATACGCAGTATTTT. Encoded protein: CASSARWGDTQYF.

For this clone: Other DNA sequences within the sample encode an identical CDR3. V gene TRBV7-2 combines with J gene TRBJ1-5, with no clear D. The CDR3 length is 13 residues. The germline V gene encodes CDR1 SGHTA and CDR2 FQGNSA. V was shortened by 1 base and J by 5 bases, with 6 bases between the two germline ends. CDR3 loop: CASSLDGYQPQHF. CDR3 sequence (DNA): TGTGCCAGCAGCTTAGACGGTTATCAGCCCCAGCATTTT. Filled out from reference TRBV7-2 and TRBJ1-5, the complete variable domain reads GAGVSQSPSNKVTEKGKDVELRCDPISGHTALYWYRQSLGQGLEFLIYFQGNSAPDKSGLPSDRFSAERTGGSVSTLTIQRTQQEDSAVYLCASSLDGYQPQHFGDGTRLSIL.

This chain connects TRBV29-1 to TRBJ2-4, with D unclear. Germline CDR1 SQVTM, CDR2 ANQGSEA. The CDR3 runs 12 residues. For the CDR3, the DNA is TGCAGTGTATTGGAGTACAAAAACATTCAGTACTTC. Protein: CSVLEYKNIQYF.